Listed below are T cell receptor beta chains from one sample, sequenced in a study of spatial heterogeneity in lung cancer. MiXCR, run by TCRdb on the 5' RACE reads, gives a single entry per CDR3 protein. In the table there are some 44,000 distinct CDR3 sequences, around 15% of which are singletons. Here the sequenced sample was PBMCs, taken at surgery. These receptors were collected from a male donor with early-stage non-small cell lung cancer. Each CDR3 is given with its conserved first and last residue. Each record gives: V gene, D gene, clone size, J gene, CDR3 protein, CDR3 DNA. The D gene is left open where the match is weak. Only some rows state a clone size, as once, few, many or a class for expanded clones.

>TRBV6-6|.|.|TRBJ2-5
CASSQSRGEETQYF
TGTGCCAGCAGTCAGAGTAGGGGGGAAGAGACCCAGTACTTC
>TRBV9|.|many|TRBJ1-6
CASSREQGYNSPLHF
TGTGCCAGCAGCAGAGAACAGGGATATAATTCACCCCTCCACTTT
>TRBV20-1|.|.|TRBJ2-1
CSARKDNEQFF
TGCAGTGCTAGAAAGGACAATGAGCAGTTCTTC
>TRBV28|TRBD2|many|TRBJ2-3
CAAETSGTTDTQYF
TGTGCCGCGGAAACTAGCGGTACCACAGATACGCAGTATTTT
>TRBV28|TRBD1|.|TRBJ1-6
CASSWGTGYNSPLHF
TGTGCCAGCAGTTGGGGGACAGGGTACAATTCACCCCTCCACTTT
>TRBV19|TRBD1|few|TRBJ1-2
CASSARQGGNYGYTF
TGTGCCAGTAGTGCACGACAGGGAGGAAACTATGGCTACACCTTC
>TRBV9|TRBD2|few|TRBJ2-3
CASSVDSGKATDTQYF
TGTGCCAGCAGCGTAGATAGCGGGAAAGCAACAGATACGCAGTATTTT
>TRBV12-3/TRBV12-4|.|.|TRBJ1-5
CASSFGSNQPQHF
TGTGCCAGCAGTTTTGGAAGCAATCAGCCCCAGCATTTT
>TRBV6-2/TRBV6-3|TRBD1|.|TRBJ1-2
CASSYLGTGIYGYTF
TGTGCCAGCAGTTACCTCGGGACAGGGATCTATGGCTACACCTTC
>TRBV7-9|.|few|TRBJ2-7
CASSLEGRSYEQYF
TGTGCCAGCAGCTTAGAGGGTAGAAGCTACGAGCAGTACTTC
>TRBV7-3|.|few|TRBJ2-5
CASSLSPRTGLFQETQYF
TGTGCCAGCAGCTTATCTCCCCGTACAGGGCTCTTCCAAGAGACCCAGTACTTC
>TRBV12-3/TRBV12-4|TRBD2|few|TRBJ2-1
CASSSSTSGRLYNEQFF
TGTGCCAGCAGTTCGTCAACTAGCGGGAGGTTATACAATGAGCAGTTCTTC
>TRBV12-3/TRBV12-4|.|many|TRBJ2-7
CASSFIGEQYF
TGTGCCAGCAGTTTCATAGGCGAGCAGTACTTC
>TRBV7-2|.|.|TRBJ1-6
CASSLEQEGSPLHF
TGTGCCAGCAGCTTAGAACAGGAAGGTTCACCCCTCCACTTT
>TRBV2|TRBD1|few|TRBJ2-3
CASSEWAGGRDTQYF
TGTGCCAGCAGTGAATGGGCAGGGGGCAGGGATACGCAGTATTTT
>TRBV4-2|.|many|TRBJ2-1
CASSRELGYNEQFF
TGTGCCAGCAGCCGCGAACTAGGCTATAATGAGCAGTTCTTC
>TRBV4-3|TRBD2|.|TRBJ2-5
CASSQGVAGDETQYF
TGCGCCAGCAGCCAAGGAGTAGCGGGAGATGAGACCCAGTACTTC
>TRBV5-1|.|many|TRBJ2-1
CASSAGLSDEQFF
TGCGCCAGCAGCGCGGGACTCTCCGATGAGCAGTTCTTC
>TRBV5-1|.|few|TRBJ1-1
CASSSTWGITEAFF
TGCGCCAGCAGCTCAACTTGGGGGATTACTGAAGCTTTCTTT
>TRBV20-1|TRBD1|many|TRBJ2-7
CSARKQGGIGQYF
TGCAGTGCTAGAAAACAGGGGGGAATCGGGCAGTACTTC
>TRBV5-4|TRBD2|many|TRBJ2-2
CASSLISGTTGELFF
TGTGCCAGCAGCTTGATTAGCGGGACCACCGGGGAGCTGTTTTTT
>TRBV7-3|.|.|TRBJ2-1
CASSSRENEQFF
TGTGCCAGCAGCTCCCGGGAGAATGAGCAGTTCTTC
>TRBV7-2|TRBD2|few|TRBJ2-5
CASSLHPRTSGSSETQYF
TGTGCCAGCAGCTTACACCCCCGGACTAGCGGAAGCTCAGAGACCCAGTACTTC
>TRBV15|.|.|TRBJ2-7
CATSGQTYEQYF
TGTGCCACCAGCGGCCAGACCTACGAGCAGTACTTC
>TRBV12-3/TRBV12-4|.|.|TRBJ2-6
CASSLGRLAGANVLTF
TGTGCCAGCAGTTTAGGCCGTCTAGCAGGGGCCAACGTCCTGACTTTC
>TRBV5-4|.|few|TRBJ2-5
CASSLGQGIGETQYF
TGTGCCAGCAGCTTAGGGCAGGGAATAGGAGAGACCCAGTACTTC
>TRBV29-1|TRBD1|few|TRBJ1-2
CSVEETGGGYGYTF
TGCAGCGTTGAAGAAACAGGGGGTGGCTATGGCTACACCTTC
>TRBV2|.|few|TRBJ2-7
CASSESPTRRYF
TGTGCCAGCAGTGAAAGCCCCACCCGAAGGTACTTC
>TRBV28|.|many|TRBJ1-5
CASSLPAQLHQPQHF
TGTGCCAGCAGTTTACCGGCACAGCTTCATCAGCCCCAGCATTTT
>TRBV14|.|.|TRBJ1-2
CASRPLQTNYGYTF
TGTGCCAGCAGACCACTGCAGACTAACTATGGCTACACCTTC
>TRBV18|.|.|TRBJ2-7
CASSPEIVNEQYF
TGTGCCAGCTCACCGGAAATAGTCAACGAGCAGTACTTC
>TRBV12-3/TRBV12-4|.|many|TRBJ1-2
CASSFQEVSYYGYTF
TGTGCCAGCAGTTTCCAGGAAGTATCTTACTATGGCTACACCTTC
>TRBV20-1|TRBD1|.|TRBJ1-1
CSARTGNTEAFF
TGCAGTGCGCGGACAGGGAACACTGAAGCTTTCTTT
>TRBV5-1|.|few|TRBJ2-3
CASSRLGRASTDTQYF
TGCGCCAGCAGCAGGCTCGGACGGGCTAGCACAGATACGCAGTATTTT
>TRBV29-1|.|few|TRBJ1-1
CSVEETSGNTEAFF
TGCAGCGTTGAAGAAACCTCAGGTAACACTGAAGCTTTCTTT
>TRBV18|TRBD1|many|TRBJ2-1
CASSSGQDDEQFF
TGTGCCAGCTCGTCGGGACAGGACGATGAGCAGTTCTTC
>TRBV20-1|.|few|TRBJ2-7
CSASKGAFPEQYF
TGCAGTGCTAGTAAAGGTGCGTTCCCCGAGCAGTACTTC
>TRBV14|.|few|TRBJ2-2
CASSPEIGVAGELFF
TGTGCCAGCAGCCCAGAAATAGGGGTCGCCGGGGAGCTGTTTTTT
>TRBV20-1|TRBD1|.|TRBJ1-1
CSARGGLGTEAFF
TGCAGTGCCAGGGGGGGACTCGGCACTGAAGCTTTCTTT
>TRBV7-2|.|once|TRBJ2-3
CASSLGWVTDTQYF
TGTGCCAGCAGCTTAGGATGGGTCACAGATACGCAGTATTTT
>TRBV5-1|.|.|TRBJ2-2
CASSPDGNTGKLFF
TGCGCCAGCAGCCCCGACGGGAACACCGGGAAGCTGTTTTTT
>TRBV21-1|.|many|TRBJ2-1
CASSNNDEQFF
TGTGCCAGCAGCAACAATGATGAGCAGTTCTTC
>TRBV7-2|.|.|TRBJ1-6
CASRKIGQLFSSYNSPLHF
TGTGCCAGCCGAAAGATAGGACAGCTATTTAGCTCCTATAATTCACCCCTCCACTTT
>TRBV28|.|many|TRBJ1-1
CASSSVGGTEAFF
TGTGCCAGCAGTTCCGTCGGGGGCACTGAAGCTTTCTTT
>TRBV28|.|few|TRBJ1-4
CASSFGNEKLFF
TGTGCCAGCAGTTTCGGTAATGAAAAACTGTTTTTT
>TRBV28|TRBD1|once|TRBJ1-5
CASNYETGGLYSNQPQHF
TGTGCCAGCAACTACGAAACAGGGGGGCTTTATAGCAATCAGCCCCAGCATTTT
>TRBV29-1|.|few|TRBJ1-1
CSVRGYTGKNTEAFF
TGCAGCGTTCGGGGCTATACAGGGAAGAACACTGAAGCTTTCTTT
>TRBV5-1|.|.|TRBJ1-2
CASSLDGKGYTF
TGCGCCAGCAGCTTGGATGGTAAAGGCTACACCTTC
>TRBV10-3|.|many|TRBJ1-6
CAIRGLGSPLHF
TGTGCCATCAGAGGACTGGGTTCACCCCTCCACTTT
>TRBV9|TRBD2|.|TRBJ2-1
CASSDSGDSYNEQFF
TGTGCCAGCAGCGATAGCGGGGACTCCTACAATGAGCAGTTCTTC
>TRBV18|TRBD1|many|TRBJ1-4
CASSPRTGRGTNEKLFF
TGTGCCAGCTCACCACGGACAGGGAGGGGAACTAATGAAAAACTGTTTTTT
>TRBV9|TRBD2|many|TRBJ2-1
CASSVRGDGRANSYNEQFF
TGTGCCAGCAGCGTCAGGGGAGACGGGAGGGCCAACTCCTACAATGAGCAGTTCTTC
>TRBV4-1|.|.|TRBJ1-5
CASSQGNRPNQPQHF
TGCGCCAGCAGCCAAGGTAATCGGCCGAATCAGCCCCAGCATTTT
>TRBV7-3|TRBD2|many|TRBJ2-5
CASSLNSGSGETQYF
TGTGCCAGCAGCTTAAATAGCGGGAGCGGAGAGACCCAGTACTTC